This T cell receptor (beta chain) is from a study of beta chain features in type 1 diabetes. Notes on the study in general: Patients with Type 1 diabetes showed moderately but significantly shorter TCRB CDR3s in all four CD4+ subsets.

Isolated RNA was reverse transcribed in full, so expressed TCRB transcripts were sequenced. This table comes from immunoSEQ multiplex PCR, and its TCRdb copy is limited to in-frame clones, with some not included. The sample has around 150,000 clones, over 55% seen once. Comment on this clone: The target antigen is unknown.

This CDR3 is built from 11 residues. With 4 bases removed from V and 5 bases from J, the gap between germline ends came to 8 bases. From germline, CDR1 is SQVTM and CDR2 ANQGSEA. Populations obtained by sorting all exceeded 98% purity. The specimen was naive CD4+ T cells from blood. This rearrangement joins TRBV29-1 to TRBJ2-5; D is ambiguous. This TCR derives from a man younger than 45 with type 1 diabetes. Here the CDR3 DNA reads TGCAGCGTTGGGACGTTGGAGACCCAGTACTTC. It translates to CSVGTLETQYF.